This TCR beta chain was identified during a study of blood T cell repertoires in COVID-19. Across the study: The analysed material was cDNA or gDNA that came from T cells, B-cell-depleted T cells, or PBMCs.

This table comes from immunoSEQ multiplex PCR, and its TCRdb copy is limited to in-frame clones, with some not included. The top ten hold 3.5% to 4% of the sample, which has around 97,000 clones, around 92% seen once. With 4 bases removed from V and 4 bases from J, the gap between germline ends came to 14 bases. CDR1 and CDR2 (germline): LNHDA, SQIVND (reference sequence). The CDR3 sequence is 15 residues long. Material for sequencing was peripheral blood. The chain employs TRBV19 and TRBJ1-5; possible D gene TRBD1, 5 bases. The TCR comes from a woman in her fifties or sixties with acute or convalescent COVID-19. In nucleotides, the CDR3 is TGTGCCAGTAGTAACAGGAGATCAGTGAATCAGCCCCAGCATTTT. Protein sequence: CASSNRRSVNQPQHF.